Listed below are T cell receptor beta chains from one sample, sequenced in a study of T-cell reconstitution after alpha-beta-depleted transplantation in children. TCRdb reprocessed the PCR reads with MiXCR, giving one entry per CDR3 protein. The data show hundreds of thousands of distinct CDR3 sequences, with roughly 8.1% seen just once and roughly 35% held by the top ten. This specimen consisted of PBMCs, mostly from graft donor cells, obtained 360 days after TCRalphabeta/CD19-depleted stem cell transplant. The origin of the receptors is a male patient under 10 years old who had a stem cell transplant for acute myeloid leukemia, so the T cells may come from the graft donor. Each CDR3 is given with its conserved first and last residue.

v_gene: TRBV7-2; j_gene: TRBJ1-4; CDR3aa: CASSSSDRGREKLFF
v_gene: TRBV10-3; j_gene: TRBJ2-7; CDR3aa: CATQGAHEQYF
v_gene: TRBV5-5; j_gene: TRBJ2-7; CDR3aa: CASSFPRAYEQYF
v_gene: TRBV20-1; j_gene: TRBJ1-3; CDR3aa: CSASPTGEGGNTIYF
v_gene: TRBV12-3/TRBV12-4; j_gene: TRBJ2-1; CDR3aa: CASRPGLAGWGEQFF
v_gene: TRBV20-1; j_gene: TRBJ1-2; CDR3aa: CSARDLQANYGYTF
v_gene: TRBV7-2; j_gene: TRBJ1-6; CDR3aa: CASSPSSHLGLIHF
v_gene: TRBV20-1; j_gene: TRBJ1-4; CDR3aa: CSASRGNEKLFF
v_gene: TRBV6-5; j_gene: TRBJ2-2; CDR3aa: CASSPPHGTVTGELFF
v_gene: TRBV6-5; j_gene: TRBJ1-2; CDR3aa: CASSYSQIGYNGYTF
v_gene: TRBV12-3/TRBV12-4; j_gene: TRBJ1-2; CDR3aa: CASSLAAGGYTF
v_gene: TRBV15; j_gene: TRBJ2-7; CDR3aa: CATSRAGWSGEQYF
v_gene: TRBV20-1; j_gene: TRBJ1-6; CDR3aa: CSARGLPDSPLHF
v_gene: TRBV20-1; j_gene: TRBJ2-1; CDR3aa: CSGLGDSYNEQFF
v_gene: TRBV2; j_gene: TRBJ2-5; CDR3aa: CASRGDRAQETQYF
v_gene: TRBV7-2; j_gene: TRBJ2-3; CDR3aa: CASSLGLAGGHATQYF
v_gene: TRBV5-1; j_gene: TRBJ2-1; CDR3aa: CASSLAPTSGNNEQFF
v_gene: TRBV7-8; j_gene: TRBJ2-3; CDR3aa: CASSFLAGGPRTDTQYF
v_gene: TRBV3-1; j_gene: TRBJ2-1; CDR3aa: CASSQDHAPRGYNEQFF
v_gene: TRBV20-1; j_gene: TRBJ2-1; CDR3aa: CSAMRLHRVYNEQFF
v_gene: TRBV6-1; j_gene: TRBJ2-5; CDR3aa: CASSVLLHSETQYF
v_gene: TRBV12-3/TRBV12-4; j_gene: TRBJ2-7; CDR3aa: CASSLGIRPTRNYEQYF
v_gene: TRBV20-1; j_gene: TRBJ2-5; CDR3aa: CSAPPASGTYQETQYF